Reported below is one T cell receptor (beta chain). Its target is unknown. This specimen comes from a study of vaccination effects on CD4 cells after COVID-19. At the end of more than 8 days of culture, CD4+ T cells were isolated. By PCR, the person was confirmed to have had SARS-CoV-2 infection between March and December 2020. Vaccine administered to participants consisted of two doses of either BNT162b2 or mRNA-1273. The length of the CDR3 is 12 residues. V dropped 3 bases and J dropped 12 bases, with 12 bases sitting between them. The germline gives CDR1 SNHLY, CDR2 FYNNEI. Assay: immunoSEQ multiplex PCR; the TCRdb copy retains only in-frame clones and omits some. The sample carries about 44,000 clones, 76% recorded once.

Source: CD4+ T cells from PBMCs cultured without peptide, taken after COVID-19 vaccination. The sequence was obtained from a human donor who had a prior SARS-CoV-2 infection. V is TRBV2 and J is TRBJ2-1, with D perhaps assigned TRBD1 or TRBD2 (5 bases each). CDR3 nucleotides: TGTGCCAGCAGTGAGGGGGATAGTCGGCAGTTCTTC. Translated: CASSEGDSRQFF.